The T cell receptor beta chain described here comes from a study of blood T cell repertoires in COVID-19. The repertoire was sequenced with immunoSEQ multiplex PCR; TCRdb's copy has only in-frame clones and lacks some. Of some 160,000 clones in the sample, around 80% were seen once. Participant age was roughly 18 to 90 years, and participants resided in approximately 24 US areas. Trimming pared 5 bases from V and 7 bases from J, leaving 18 bases between. The CDR3 covers 15 residues. Germline CDR1 is SGHNT and CDR2 is YENEEA. This chain uses TRBV11-3 with TRBJ2-4, with D tentatively TRBD2 (5 bases). The clonotype originates from a woman aged 70-85 years in a cohort exposed to, infected with or recovered from COVID-19 (not recorded which). The sequenced material came from PBMCs or T cells enriched from blood (not recorded which). CDR3 bases: TGTGCCAGCAGCCCCGGAGGCTATAAAGGGAACATTCAGTACTTC. This translates into CASSPGGYKGNIQYF.